The rows below give T cell receptor beta chains drawn from one sample of a study of molecular identifiers for immune sequencing clone quantification. TCRdb re-called the PCR reads with MiXCR, one entry per CDR3 protein. The sample comprises about 500,000 distinct CDR3 sequences, about 25% of which are singletons, and roughly 0.79% rests with the top ten. The sample comprised naive CD8+ T cells from blood, with Jurkat cell RNA spiked in. These receptors were taken from a human donor in good health. Some libraries in this study had Jurkat cell RNA spiked in. CDR3s include the opening cysteine and the closing phenylalanine or tryptophan. Fields, in order: D gene, V gene, J gene, clone size, CDR3 protein, CDR3 DNA. A D gene is named only where the DNA matches it firmly. Rows give clone size only sometimes, using once, few, many, or a class for an expanded clone.

NA,TRBV28,TRBJ2-3,few,CASAIVGGHTDTQYF,TGTGCCAGCGCCATCGTTGGGGGACACACAGATACGCAGTATTTT
NA,TRBV4-1,TRBJ2-7,NA,CASSQGGPGASYEQYF,TGCGCCAGCAGCCAAGGCGGCCCAGGGGCCTCCTACGAGCAGTACTTC
TRBD1,TRBV20-1,TRBJ2-7,NA,CSARVFGTGDYEQYF,TGCAGTGCTAGAGTATTCGGGACAGGGGACTACGAGCAGTACTTC
NA,TRBV5-6,TRBJ2-2,few,CASRFGTGLNTGELFF,TGTGCCAGCAGATTTGGAACAGGGTTGAACACCGGGGAGCTGTTTTTT
NA,TRBV4-1,TRBJ1-5,NA,CASRQEAGMQHQHF,TGCGCCAGCAGACAAGAAGCAGGGATGCAGCACCAGCATTTT
TRBD1,TRBV4-3,TRBJ1-3,many,CASSQDPGQGVDSGNTIYF,TGCGCCAGCAGCCAAGACCCGGGACAGGGTGTCGACTCTGGAAACACCATATATTTT
NA,TRBV29-1,TRBJ2-7,NA,CSVDGLAGKNYEQYF,TGCAGCGTTGATGGGTTGGCAGGGAAGAACTACGAGCAGTACTTC
NA,TRBV12-3/TRBV12-4,TRBJ1-4,NA,CASSFAKGEKLFF,TGTGCCAGCAGTTTCGCCAAGGGAGAAAAACTGTTTTTT
NA,TRBV5-5,TRBJ2-3,many,CASSLGRGDRDTDTQYF,TGTGCCAGCAGCTTGGGGCGGGGGGACAGGGACACAGATACGCAGTATTTT
TRBD1,TRBV15,TRBJ2-7,few,CATATGTVPYEQYF,TGTGCCACCGCCACCGGGACAGTTCCCTACGAGCAGTACTTC
NA,TRBV6-5,TRBJ2-7,few,CASSYIQANEQYF,TGTGCCAGCAGTTACATACAGGCTAACGAGCAGTACTTC
TRBD1,TRBV29-1,TRBJ1-3,many,CSAEGTGGIFGSGNTIYF,TGCAGCGCAGAAGGGACAGGGGGAATATTTGGTTCTGGAAACACCATATATTTT
NA,TRBV9,TRBJ1-1,NA,CASSALDRILDF,TGTGCCAGCAGCGCCCTAGACAGAATACTAGATTTT
NA,TRBV28,TRBJ2-1,many,CASSLFPGEQFF,TGTGCCAGCAGTTTATTTCCCGGTGAGCAGTTCTTC
NA,TRBV4-3,TRBJ1-1,few,CASSQGSRGAEAFF,TGCGCCAGCAGCCAAGGGTCGCGGGGGGCTGAAGCTTTCTTT
NA,TRBV12-3/TRBV12-4,TRBJ2-5,NA,CASSLPGARETQYF,TGTGCCAGCAGTCTTCCGGGGGCGAGGGAGACCCAGTACTTC
NA,TRBV6-5,TRBJ1-1,many,CASSYFGGDTEAFF,TGTGCCAGCAGTTATTTTGGAGGCGACACTGAAGCTTTCTTT
NA,TRBV19,TRBJ2-1,NA,CASSYGNSDNEQFF,TGTGCCAGTAGTTATGGTAATAGCGACAATGAGCAGTTCTTC
NA,TRBV3-1,TRBJ1-2,few,CASSRGAQDYGYTF,TGTGCCAGCAGCCGGGGGGCTCAAGACTATGGCTACACCTTC
NA,TRBV4-3,TRBJ2-5,NA,CAGSQVGGGEPQYF,TGCGCCGGCAGCCAAGTCGGGGGCGGTGAGCCCCAGTACTTC
TRBD2,TRBV7-9,TRBJ2-5,few,CASSLDRGYPTSGKPQETQYF,TGTGCCAGCAGCTTAGACAGGGGCTATCCAACTAGCGGGAAACCTCAAGAGACCCAGTACTTC
TRBD1,TRBV7-9,TRBJ2-7,many,CASSLAGQDYEQYF,TGTGCCAGCAGCTTGGCTGGACAGGACTACGAGCAGTACTTC
NA,TRBV6-5,TRBJ1-1,many,CASSYSQYSEAFF,TGTGCCAGCAGTTACTCACAGTATTCTGAAGCTTTCTTT
NA,TRBV9,TRBJ2-7,NA,CASSGGEQYEQYF,TGTGCCAGCAGCGGAGGGGAGCAGTACGAGCAGTACTTC
NA,TRBV10-3,TRBJ2-5,NA,CAISESTLEETQYF,TGTGCCATCAGTGAGTCGACTCTGGAAGAGACCCAGTACTTC
NA,TRBV28,TRBJ1-5,few,CASSLYRSNQPQHF,TGTGCCAGCAGTTTATACAGGAGCAATCAGCCCCAGCATTTT
TRBD1,TRBV12-3/TRBV12-4,TRBJ2-7,few,CASRSGTGVVGEQYF,TGTGCCAGCAGGAGTGGGACAGGGGTTGTGGGAGAGCAGTACTTC
NA,TRBV7-9,TRBJ1-4,many,CASSSPVEKLFF,TGTGCCAGCAGCTCACCAGTCGAAAAACTGTTTTTT
TRBD1,TRBV5-3,TRBJ2-7,few,CASSLYRGTYEQYF,TGTGCCAGCAGCTTGTACAGGGGCACCTACGAGCAGTACTTC
NA,TRBV12-5,TRBJ1-4,NA,CASCPHDESSLEKLFF,TGTGCTAGTTGCCCTCATGACGAGTCCTCTTTAGAAAAACTGTTTTTT
NA,TRBV19,TRBJ2-3,NA,CASSEGVGSTDTQYF,TGTGCCAGTAGTGAGGGTGTAGGCTCCACGGATACGCAGTATTTT
NA,TRBV4-3,TRBJ2-7,many,CASSQDIQGRDEQYF,TGCGCCAGCAGCCAAGATATCCAGGGTAGGGACGAGCAGTACTTC
NA,TRBV30,TRBJ1-5,NA,CAWSVKSRSNQPQHF,TGTGCCTGGAGTGTGAAGTCCCGTAGCAATCAGCCCCAGCATTTT
NA,TRBV20-1,TRBJ2-7,few,CSALGHNRRGTYGQYF,TGCAGTGCTCTGGGTCACAACCGCCGAGGCACCTACGGGCAGTACTTC
TRBD1,TRBV7-9,TRBJ2-7,many,CASSPGGQGPYEQYF,TGTGCCAGCAGCCCGGGTGGACAGGGGCCCTACGAGCAGTACTTC
NA,TRBV29-1,TRBJ2-7,few,CSVEGPQGLTYEQYF,TGCAGCGTTGAAGGCCCCCAGGGCCTTACCTACGAGCAGTACTTC
NA,TRBV20-1,TRBJ1-1,NA,CSARDEGLHAFF,TGCAGTGCTAGAGATGAGGGCCTCCACGCTTTCTTT
TRBD2,TRBV19,TRBJ2-7,NA,CASSPSGSSSYEQYF,TGTGCCAGTAGTCCTAGCGGATCGAGCTCCTACGAGCAGTACTTC
TRBD1,TRBV12-3/TRBV12-4,TRBJ1-6,few,CASSYGTGRNSPLHF,TGTGCCAGCAGCTACGGGACAGGGCGTAATTCACCCCTCCACTTT
NA,TRBV11-2,TRBJ2-3,few,CASSLYSDPHEDTQYF,TGTGCCAGCAGCTTATACTCGGACCCCCACGAGGATACGCAGTATTTT
TRBD1,TRBV11-2,TRBJ2-7,many,CASSAGQQGYEQYF,TGTGCCAGCAGCGCGGGCCAACAGGGGTACGAGCAGTACTTC
NA,TRBV28,TRBJ1-1,few,CASSLSGGSTEAFF,TGTGCCAGCAGCCTCAGCGGGGGATCCACTGAAGCTTTCTTT
NA,TRBV7-9,TRBJ1-1,few,CASSPPQQAWGTEAFF,TGTGCCAGCAGCCCACCACAACAGGCCTGGGGGACTGAAGCTTTCTTT
NA,TRBV4-2,TRBJ2-7,few,CASSQGASPAYERYF,TGTGCCAGCAGCCAAGGGGCTAGCCCGGCCTACGAGCGGTACTTC
NA,TRBV24-1,TRBJ2-5,many,CATSGQGQETQYF,TGTGCCACCAGTGGCCAGGGCCAAGAGACCCAGTACTTC